This T cell receptor (beta chain) was captured in a study of T cell repertoires in cytomegalovirus infection (dated by TCRdb to between 2018 and 2021). The study in broad terms: Because public TCR beta signatures pointed to carriage of CMV infection together with the matching HLA type, the HLA type of each donor mattered for the analysis.

Overall study outcomes, separate from this receptor: Cumulative frequency of public TCR beta family members discriminated carriers of CMV infection plus the relevant HLA type in this cohort and an independent approximately 340-donor cohort. In the ex vivo response, HLA-C-restricted CMV-specific TCR beta clonotypes were dominant, and in two of eight donors the single most frequent clonotype came from this HLA-C-restricted group.

In this sample, this clonotype turned up many times. No antigen is known for it. No base quality information exists; no much larger clone differs at one position. Sequencing was carried out with an Illumina HiSeq 1500. Through fastp at Q25 and MiXCR, TCRdb rebuilt clones from the public reads, retaining in-frame beta chains. Rows merge per CDR3 protein into single entries with the most common DNA and genes. The sample table shows 250,000 or so distinct CDR3 sequences, and approximately 13% are seen once. The top ten clonotypes cover under 2% of the sample. The clonotype originates from a human donor in good health (CMV status not recorded). Some clones in this sample may be carry-over from other donors' samples. The sequencing sample was made of PBMCs.

The CDR3 region reads CANGASKGLDEQFF. Here is the DNA: TGTGCCAACGGGGCTAGCAAGGGGTTGGATGAGCAGTTCTTC. Recombination linked TRBV28 to TRBJ2-1, with a tentative D call of TRBD1 or TRBD2, each matching 5 bases. Reading from cysteine to phenylalanine, the CDR3 counts 14 amino acids. Only the CDR3 DNA stays, 42 bases, in frame from base 1. V is cut by 10 bases and J by 8 bases, and the space between the germline ends is 21 bases. CDR1 and CDR2 are read off the germline V gene as MDHEN and SYDVKM.